This T cell receptor (delta chain) was captured in a study of Vδ1+ human thymocytes. Extracted RNA was reverse transcribed into cDNA. Multiplex PCR used pooled V-gene forward primers and a constant-region reverse primer to amplify CDR3s. TCRdb processed the multiplex PCR reads again with the CATT caller. The data contain under 80,000 delta-chain clones, approximately 30% of them singletons. Broader study findings: Bulk repertoire data may be misinterpreted because of unexpected Vdelta2 sequences. Highly polyclonal TRG and TRD repertoires with Gaussian CDR3 length distributions appeared in thymus. Unlike peripheral blood Vdelta1+ controls, thymic delta-chain sequences included roughly 18% Vdelta2 and few Vdelta3. TRD repertoires were essentially private, unlike widely shared TRG clonotypes.

A note on this clone: Antigen unknown. Germline and junction disagree at one end, which may indicate a read error.

CDR3 size: 20 residues. Germline V CDR1 and CDR2: TSWWSYY, QGS. After alphabeta T cell depletion, CD3+ Vdelta1+ Vdelta2- thymocytes were sorted. The sequence derives from a boy younger than two who had congenital heart surgery. Sample: Vdelta1+ gamma-delta thymocytes from the thymus. Indicated subset: FACS-sorted CD3+ TCRalphabeta- TCRVdelta1+ TCRVdelta2- thymocytes. The J gene is TRDJ1, the V gene TRDV1; the match to TRDD2 covers 7 bases. This chain's CDR3 is CARGELRLSYVIRYTDKLIF. In DNA form, the CDR3 reads TGTGCTCGTGGGGAATTGAGACTTTCCTACGTTATACGATACACCGATAAACTCATCTTT.